These 17 T cell receptor beta chains share one sample of origin, sequenced in a study of blood T cell repertoires in COVID-19. Sequencing was performed with immunoSEQ multiplex PCR; in TCRdb, only in-frame clones are kept and a portion is missing. Of about 83,000 clones listed, 80% to 90% are singletons. Sequencing input: peripheral blood. The receptor set was obtained from a woman over 75 with acute or convalescent COVID-19.

The chain is built from TRBV11-2 and TRBJ1-5, with unresolved D. The CDR3 sequence is 14 residues long. Trimming took off 0 bases at V and 6 bases at J, with 9 bases between the two ends. Germline-derived CDR1 and CDR2 are SGHAT and FQNNGV. CDR3 coding DNA: TGTGCCAGCAGCTTAGATCTTCCCGGTCAGCCCCAGCATTTT. Amino acids: CASSLDLPGQPQHF.

CDR3 amino acids: CASSLDRGDEKLFF. The CDR3 coding sequence is TGTGCCAGCAGCCTCGACAGGGGCGACGAAAAACTGTTTTTT. This chain connects TRBV3-1 (or the pseudogene TRBV3-2) to TRBJ1-4; TRBD1 matches at 8 bases. J lost 8 bases, V lost 4 bases, and 6 bases had no gene match. The CDR3 contains 14 residues. CDR1 LGHDT and CDR2 YNNKEL come from the germline V gene (reference sequence).

CDR3 amino acids: CAYTGGPNYGYTF. As DNA, the CDR3 is TGTGCCTATACAGGGGGGCCTAACTATGGCTACACCTTC. The chain carries TRBV6-4 and TRBJ1-2, with 8 positions matching TRBD1. The CDR3 length is 13 residues. V was pared by 11 bases and J by 0 bases, with 5 bases of the junction left unmatched. The germline gives CDR1 MRHNA, CDR2 SNTAGT.

This chain joins TRBV18 and TRBJ2-7; the match to TRBD2 covers 8 bases. V shed 5 bases and J 6 bases; nucleotides not matched to a gene: 12. Germline V gene data show CDR1 as KGHSH and CDR2 as LQKENI. This CDR3 spans 15 amino acids. The CDR3 is CASSIAGTSPGEQYF. The CDR3 DNA reads TGTGCCAGCTCAATAGCGGGGACTTCACCTGGCGAGCAGTACTTC.

The chain couples TRBV28 to TRBJ2-3; 8 positions match TRBD1. Germline assignment: CDR1 MDHEN and CDR2 SYDVKM. The J segment lost 2 bases and the V segment lost 3 bases, leaving 13 bases of the junction unmatched. The CDR3 is 18 residues long. CDR3 DNA sequence: TGTGCCAGCAGTTTTCGTCTACGGGACAGGAAAGCCACAGATACGCAGTATTTT. This sequence encodes CASSFRLRDRKATDTQYF.

V and J are TRBV6-2 or TRBV6-3 and TRBJ2-5, with 15 bases lining up with TRBD2. After removal of 6 bases from V and 0 bases from J, the junction contained 5 bases not matched to a gene. Germline CDR1 MNHEY, CDR2 SVGEGT. The CDR3 is made up of 17 amino acids. CDR3 bases: TGTGCCAGCAGCCTAGGACTAGCGGGGGGGTACCAAGAGACCCAGTACTTC. As protein: CASSLGLAGGYQETQYF.

The rearrangement links TRBV5-6 to TRBJ1-2, with D tentatively TRBD1 (5 bases). Germline CDR1 SGHDT, CDR2 YYEEEE. Trimming left V 4 bases short and J 8 bases short, with 18 bases between. CDR3 length: 14 amino acids. The CDR3 here is CASSPAGTPTGYTF. CDR3 DNA: TGTGCCAGCAGCCCTGCCGGGACTCCCACGGGCTACACCTTC.

The chain combines TRBV7-9 with TRBJ2-6; 9 bases fit TRBD2. Germline V gives CDR1 SEHNR, CDR2 FQNEAQ (reference sequence). Unmatched junction bases numbered 10, after V lost 0 bases and J lost 4 bases. The CDR3 is made up of 19 amino acids. CDR3 coding DNA: TGTGCCAGCAGCTTAGCGTCGGGCGCGGGGGGGCTCGGGGCCAACGTCCTGACTTTC. The encoded protein is CASSLASGAGGLGANVLTF. Full variable domain (outside the CDR3, taken from reference TRBV7-9 and TRBJ2-6): DTGVSQNPRHKITKRGQNVTFRCDPISEHNRLYWYRQTLGQGPEFLTYFQNEAQLEKSRLLSDRFSAERPKGSFSTLEIQRTEQGDSAMYLCASSLASGAGGLGANVLTFGAGSRLTVL.

This CDR3 is CASSQDRTEAFF. In nucleotides, the CDR3 is TGTGCCAGCAGCCAAGACAGGACTGAAGCTTTCTTT. The chain couples TRBV14 to TRBJ1-1, with D hard to call. There are 12 residues in the CDR3. CDR1 is SGHDN, CDR2 FVKESK, per germline. Trimming left V 0 bases short and J 5 bases short, with 4 bases between.

The J gene is TRBJ2-1, the V gene TRBV5-1; 12 bases align to TRBD2. J gave up 8 bases and V 5 bases, and 8 bases lay outside the gene matches. The CDR3 is 15 residues long. Per the germline V gene, CDR1 is SGHRS and CDR2 is YFSETQ. The CDR3 spells CASSLTSGGFYEQFF. For the CDR3, the DNA is TGCGCCAGCAGTTTGACTAGCGGGGGTTTTTATGAGCAGTTCTTC.

The chain combines TRBV5-6 with TRBJ2-7; 8 bases are shared with TRBD1. V was pared by 3 bases and J by 9 bases, with 8 bases of the junction left unmatched. CDR3 length: 13 amino acids. Germline V gene data show CDR1 as SGHDT and CDR2 as YYEEEE. The CDR3 coding sequence is TGTGCCAGCAGCTCCCGGACAGGGCACGGGCAGTACTTC. Residues: CASSSRTGHGQYF.

The chain recombines TRBV19 with TRBJ2-7; D gene ambiguous. Trimming shortened V by 7 bases and J by 0 bases, and 13 bases separated the two germline ends. The CDR3 is made up of 14 amino acids. CDR1 and CDR2 from the germline V gene are LNHDA and SQIVND (reference sequence). In DNA, the CDR3 is TGTGCCAGTAACTCCCACAGTTACTCCTACGAGCAGTACTTC. It specifies CASNSHSYSYEQYF.

The rearrangement links TRBV28 to TRBJ1-2, with D unclear. In germline, CDR1 is MDHEN, CDR2 SYDVKM. Trimming cost V 5 bases and J 5 bases, with 15 bases left between them. The CDR3 length is 14 residues. The chain's CDR3 is CASSIRISGYGYTF. In DNA, the CDR3 is TGTGCCAGCAGTATCCGGATATCGGGGTATGGCTACACCTTC.

The chain combines TRBV19 with TRBJ1-6, with a weak D call TRBD1 (6 bases). This CDR3 has 15 amino acids. Deletions cut 4 bases from V and 6 bases from J, with 13 bases between. Per the germline V gene, CDR1 is LNHDA and CDR2 is SQIVND (reference sequence). The CDR3 reads CASSTLEGVNSPLHF. CDR3 nucleotides: TGTGCCAGTAGTACGCTCGAGGGGGTTAATTCACCCCTCCACTTT.

This clone was seen just once. The rearrangement uses TRBV27 and TRBJ2-6; D may be TRBD1 (6 bases). Germline V gene data show CDR1 as MNHEY and CDR2 as SMNVEV (reference sequence). This CDR3 comprises 18 residues. V was shortened by 3 bases and J by 0 bases, with 15 bases between the two germline ends. The CDR3 spells CASSFSDRGLSGANVLTF. For the CDR3, the DNA is TGTGCCAGCAGTTTTTCGGACAGAGGTCTCTCTGGGGCCAACGTCCTGACTTTC.

The gene calls are TRBV19 and TRBJ1-3; the match to TRBD1 covers 7 bases. The CDR3 extends over 14 amino acids. In germline, CDR1 is LNHDA, CDR2 SQIVND (reference sequence). The V and J ends lost 6 bases and 0 bases, in that order; junction bases with no gene match: 2. The CDR3 bases are TGTGCCAGTAGGGACAGGCCCTCTGGAAACACCATATATTTT. Translated: CASRDRPSGNTIYF.

This chain joins TRBV5-1 and TRBJ1-3, with D possibly being TRBD1 (5 bases). This CDR3 has 14 residues. Germline assignment: CDR1 SGHRS and CDR2 YFSETQ. The V and J ends lost 4 bases and 1 base respectively, with 9 bases between them. CDR3 nucleotides: TGCGCCAGCAGCCGGGACTGGTCTGGAAACACCATATATTTT. Amino acids: CASSRDWSGNTIYF.